The 8 T cell receptor beta chains reported below all come from one sample, sequenced in a study of early T cells in non-severe SARS-CoV-2 infection (dated by TCRdb to the early 2020s). Libraries were constructed by 5' RACE. The instrument was a NextSeq 500. Clones were called with MiXCR by TCRdb after fastp trimmed the public reads at Q25, and only in-frame beta chains were retained. Duplicate CDR3 protein sequences are folded into a single record with the most common DNA and genes. Across this sample there are about 66,000 distinct CDR3 sequences, with 20% seen only once. 15% to 20% of the sample lies in the top ten. The specimen was whole blood, collected at baseline. The source is an adult who was a healthcare worker with PCR-confirmed SARS-CoV-2 infection or an uninfected control (not recorded which).

There are a few counts of this clonotype. The chain links TRBV6-1 to TRBJ1-6, with 7 bases lining up with TRBD1. The ends lost 6 bases at V and 6 bases at J; junction bases unmatched: 5. Germline V gene data show CDR1 as MNHNS and CDR2 as SASEGT. The CDR3 has 14 amino acids. As DNA, the CDR3 is TGTGCCAGCAGCCCTGGGGACAGTAATTCACCCCTCCACTTT. It specifies CASSPGDSNSPLHF.

The gene calls are TRBV19 and TRBJ2-7; TRBD2 agrees at 11 bases. Germline V lookup: CDR1 LNHDA, CDR2 SQIVND (reference sequence). Unmatched junction bases numbered 5, after V lost 7 bases and J lost 0 bases. CDR3 length: 15 residues. The DNA of the CDR3 is TGTGCCAGTACTAGCGGGGGGCCGAGCTCCTACGAGCAGTACTTC. It is translated as CASTSGGPSSYEQYF.

The rearrangement uses TRBV13 and TRBJ1-1; D is unresolved. The CDR3 loop spans 9 amino acids. V was trimmed by 6 bases and J by 7 bases, leaving 3 bases between them. Germline loops: CDR1 PRHDT, CDR2 FYEKMQ (reference sequence). CDR3 loop: CASSFEAFF. In nucleotides, the CDR3 is TGTGCCAGCAGTTTTGAAGCTTTCTTT.

This clonotype was observed many times. The chain recombines TRBV5-1 with TRBJ2-3; TRBD1 matches at 8 bases. Germline V gives CDR1 SGHRS, CDR2 YFSETQ. The CDR3 is 14 residues long. The V gene end was trimmed by 1 base and the J gene end by 6 bases; junction bases not matched to a gene: 4. The DNA of the CDR3 is TGCGCCAGCAGCTTGAGACAGGGGACGGATACGCAGTATTTT. It codes for CASSLRQGTDTQYF.

The chain couples TRBV18 to TRBJ1-1; D is undetermined. Germline-derived CDR1 and CDR2 are KGHSH and LQKENI. The CDR3 extends over 13 amino acids. The V and J ends lost 4 bases and 0 bases respectively, with 6 bases between them. DNA of the CDR3: TGTGCCAGCTCACAGGATCTGAACACTGAAGCTTTCTTT. This sequence encodes CASSQDLNTEAFF.

The chain carries TRBV3-1 and TRBJ2-1; 7 positions agree with TRBD1. There are 15 residues in the CDR3. Unmatched junction bases numbered 14, after V lost 3 bases and J lost 12 bases. From germline, CDR1 is LGHDT and CDR2 YNNKEL (reference sequence). Here the CDR3 reads CASSHENEGGLGQFF. CDR3 in DNA: TGTGCCAGCAGCCACGAGAACGAAGGGGGCTTAGGGCAGTTCTTC.

The chain recombines TRBV5-1 with TRBJ1-4; D uncertain. Germline lookup yields CDR1 SGHRS and CDR2 YFSETQ. This CDR3 spans 15 amino acids. V lost 5 bases to trimming and J lost 3 bases, with 14 bases between them. This chain's CDR3 is CASRQQLSSNEKLFF. The CDR3 region has the DNA TGCGCCAGCAGACAACAGCTATCCTCTAATGAAAAACTGTTTTTT.

This clonotype was counted between two and nine times. This chain links TRBV29-1 with TRBJ2-5, with D maybe TRBD1 (5 bases). V was clipped by 6 bases and J by 2 bases, with 7 bases between them. The germline CDR1 and CDR2 sequences are SQVTM and ANQGSEA. This CDR3 has 11 amino acids. The CDR3 coding sequence is TGCAGCGTCGGACAACAAGAGACCCAGTACTTC. It codes for CSVGQQETQYF.